One and the same sample provided the 21 T cell receptor beta chains below, sequenced in a study of T cell clones after liver transplantation. Measured with immunoSEQ multiplex PCR; TCRdb has only the in-frame clones, and not every one. The sample includes 9,500 to 10,000 clones, around 72% seen only once; the top ten take 22%. The source material was CD8+ T cells from blood, sampled at the roughly 16-month timepoint. All receptors derive from a human patient who received a liver transplant. Some T cells may have come from the graft donor.

V gene TRBV29-1 combines with J gene TRBJ2-1; perhaps D is TRBD1 or TRBD2 (5 bases each). The length of the CDR3 is 17 residues. The V end lost 7 bases, the J end lost 5 bases, and 27 bases lay between the germline ends. Germline assignment: CDR1 SQVTM and CDR2 ANQGSEA. The CDR3 spells CSAGPPEDGATDNEQFF. As DNA, the CDR3 is TGCAGCGCCGGCCCCCCTGAAGACGGGGCAACGGACAATGAGCAGTTCTTC.

Concerning this clone itself: Different DNA sequences within this sample yield the same CDR3. The chain is built from TRBV29-1 and TRBJ2-3; D perhaps matches TRBD2 (7 bases). Germline lookup yields CDR1 SQVTM and CDR2 ANQGSEA. The CDR3 loop spans 13 amino acids. V dropped 7 bases and J dropped 4 bases, with 15 bases sitting between them. The CDR3 coding sequence is TGCAGCGCGGGGGAGGGGGGGCCAGATACGCAGTATTTT. As protein: CSAGEGGPDTQYF.

This clone was counted between two and nine times. This sequence joins TRBV7-7 and TRBJ2-2; D not certain. Germline assignment: CDR1 SSHAT and CDR2 FNYEAQ (reference sequence). The V gene lost 2 bases and the J gene lost 8 bases, with 15 bases spanning the gap. CDR3 length: 15 amino acids. The CDR3 coding sequence is TGTGCCAGCAGCTTATTCGCGGAGCCCGGAGGGGAGCTGTTTTTT. Protein: CASSLFAEPGGELFF.

This sequence joins TRBV19 and TRBJ2-7, with unresolved D. V lost 0 bases, J lost 2 bases, and 11 bases lay in between. Per germline, CDR1 LNHDA and CDR2 SQIVND (reference sequence). The CDR3 runs 15 residues. The chain's CDR3 is CASSIDLGYPYEQYF. For the CDR3, the DNA is TGTGCCAGTAGTATAGATCTGGGGTACCCCTACGAGCAGTACTTC.

V gene TRBV11-2 combines with J gene TRBJ2-1, with D perhaps matching TRBD2 (5 bases). Looked up from germline, CDR1 is SGHAT and CDR2 is FQNNGV. The CDR3 spans 15 residues. Trimming took 1 base from V and 0 from J, leaving 7 bases between them. This CDR3 reads CASSLGAGSYNEQFF. The CDR3 nucleotides read TGTGCCAGCAGCTTAGGGGCGGGCTCCTACAATGAGCAGTTCTTC. Based on the CDR3 plus reference TRBV11-2 and TRBJ2-1, the full variable domain is EAGVAQSPRYKIIEKRQSVAFWCNPISGHATLYWYQQILGQGPKLLIQFQNNGVVDDSQLPKDRFSAERLKGVDSTLKIQPAKLEDSAVYLCASSLGAGSYNEQFFGPGTRLTVL.

The chain combines TRBV11-2 with TRBJ1-2; 9 bases map to TRBD1. The J segment lost 0 bases and the V segment lost 5 bases, leaving 10 bases of the junction unmatched. Germline V gene sequence: CDR1 SGHAT, CDR2 FQNNGV. CDR3 length: 17 residues. CDR3 sequence: CASSVRDRATPNYGYTF. CDR3 DNA sequence: TGTGCCAGCAGCGTCCGGGACAGGGCAACTCCTAACTATGGCTACACCTTC.

By frequency in the sample, this clone is medium-sized (0.01 to 0.1%). The chain has TRBV6-5 and TRBJ1-1; no clear D gene. V lost 6 bases and J 5 bases, leaving 13 bases between the germline ends. The CDR3 loop spans 13 amino acids. Germline loops: CDR1 MNHEY, CDR2 SVGAGI. CDR3 protein: CASRSSRGTEAFF. The CDR3 DNA is TGTGCCAGCAGATCCTCGCGTGGGACTGAAGCTTTCTTT.

V is TRBV11-1 and J is TRBJ2-2, with D perhaps matching TRBD1 (6 bases). The CDR3 totals 15 residues. V was pared by 6 bases and J by 4 bases, with 15 bases between. Germline lookup yields CDR1 SGHAT and CDR2 FQDESV (reference sequence). CDR3 protein: CASSQAAGVTGELFF. In nucleotides, the CDR3 is TGTGCCAGCAGTCAAGCGGCAGGGGTCACCGGGGAGCTGTTTTTT.

The chain recombines TRBV5-1 with TRBJ2-5, with a weak D call TRBD1 (6 bases). CDR1 and CDR2 (germline): SGHRS, YFSETQ. With 0 bases removed from V and 5 bases from J, the gap between germline ends came to 11 bases. The CDR3 consists of 14 residues. The CDR3 bases are TGCGCCAGCAGCTTGGAACAGGGTTGGGAGACCCAGTACTTC. Amino acid sequence: CASSLEQGWETQYF.

The chain couples TRBV2 to TRBJ2-1, with 8 bases identical to TRBD2. Germline V CDR1 and CDR2: SNHLY, FYNNEI. The CDR3 extends over 15 amino acids. With V trimmed by 4 bases and J by 0 bases, 2 bases remained unmatched. Here the CDR3 reads CASSVAGTSYNEQFF. CDR3 coding DNA: TGTGCCAGCAGTGTAGCGGGAACCTCCTACAATGAGCAGTTCTTC.

The chain has TRBV11-3 and TRBJ2-4, with D perhaps TRBD1 or TRBD2 (5 bases each). CDR3 length: 18 amino acids. Trimming took off 3 bases at V and 0 bases at J, with 18 bases between the two ends. Looked up from germline, CDR1 is SGHNT and CDR2 is YENEEA. The CDR3 DNA sequence: TGTGCCAGCAGCTTCCAGGACCCAGGGAGAATAGCCAAAAACATTCAGTACTTC. Translation gives CASSFQDPGRIAKNIQYF.

The chain couples TRBV19 to TRBJ2-7; D is uncertain. This CDR3 has 13 residues. Between the trimmed V and J ends, which lost 3 bases and 2 bases, there was a span of 8 bases. CDR1 is LNHDA, CDR2 SQIVND, per germline (reference sequence). Here the CDR3 reads CASSITDTYEQYF. The CDR3 nucleotides are TGTGCCAGTAGTATCACGGATACCTACGAGCAGTACTTC.

The chain links TRBV11-2 to TRBJ1-2; possible D gene TRBD1, 5 bases. Trimming cost V 5 bases and J 7 bases, with 20 bases left between them. In germline, CDR1 is SGHAT, CDR2 FQNNGV. The CDR3 is 15 amino acids. The CDR3 region has the DNA TGTGCCAGCAGCCCCTGGGGCCCCTTGGGGTCTGGCTACACCTTC. This codes for CASSPWGPLGSGYTF.

The chain links TRBV27 to TRBJ2-7, with 9 bases fitting TRBD1. CDR1 MNHEY and CDR2 SMNVEV come from the germline V gene (reference sequence). V shed 6 bases and J 3 bases; nucleotides not matched to a gene: 9. CDR3 length: 15 amino acids. CDR3 loop: CASSPRGTGNYEQYF. CDR3 in DNA: TGTGCCAGCAGCCCTAGGGGGACAGGGAACTACGAGCAGTACTTC.

The chain joins TRBV2 to TRBJ2-3; TRBD2 matches at 9 bases. V gave up 2 bases and J gave up 2 bases; unmatched junction bases: 5. From germline, CDR1 is SNHLY and CDR2 FYNNEI. The CDR3 has 16 amino acids. CDR3 sequence reads: CASSETLAGYTDTQYF. The CDR3 DNA sequence: TGTGCCAGCAGTGAAACGCTAGCGGGGTACACAGATACGCAGTATTTT.

The chain has TRBV2 and TRBJ1-6, with D unresolved. The germline V gene has CDR1 SNHLY and CDR2 FYNNEI. V shed 8 bases and J shed 14 bases, with 22 bases lying between them. The CDR3 covers 14 residues. The CDR3 DNA reads as TGTGCCAGCCATGGGAGCCAGGACCTTCGGGCCCTCCACTTT. Amino acid sequence: CASHGSQDLRALHF. Variable domain in full (rest from reference TRBV2 and TRBJ1-6): EPEVTQTPSHQVTQMGQEVILRCVPISNHLYFYWYRQILGQKVEFLVSFYNNEISEKSEIFDDQFSVERPDGSNFTLKIRSTKLEDSAMYFCASHGSQDLRALHFGNGTRLTVT.

This chain uses TRBV28 with TRBJ1-2; tentatively, D is TRBD1 (5 bases). The CDR3 length is 18 residues. With 6 bases removed from V and 7 bases from J, the gap between germline ends came to 30 bases. The germline gives CDR1 MDHEN, CDR2 SYDVKM. In nucleotides, the CDR3 is TGTGCCAGCAGCTCACGTATTGACAGTAGCTCTTTTCCGTTTGGCTACACCTTC. Protein: CASSSRIDSSSFPFGYTF.

By share of the sample, this clone is medium-sized. The V and J genes are TRBV27 and TRBJ2-2; no clear D. Looked up from germline, CDR1 is MNHEY and CDR2 is SMNVEV (reference sequence). With 4 bases removed from V and 2 bases from J, the gap between germline ends came to 2 bases. The CDR3 runs 12 residues. This CDR3 is CASSYNTGELFF. CDR3 nucleotide sequence: TGTGCCAGCAGTTACAACACCGGGGAGCTGTTTTTT.

The genes are TRBV6-9 and TRBJ1-1, with D unclear. This CDR3 is 14 amino acids long. The germline CDR1 and CDR2 sequences are MNHGY and SVAAGI. Trimming pared 4 bases from V and 4 bases from J, leaving 13 bases between. Here the CDR3 DNA reads TGTGCCAGCAGTTCCGTGCTCTCGCTCACTGAAGCTTTCTTT. Its translation: CASSSVLSLTEAFF.

The gene calls are TRBV28 and TRBJ2-2; possibly TRBD1 for D (5 bases). This CDR3 spans 14 amino acids. Germline V CDR1 and CDR2: MDHEN, SYDVKM. Trimming took 2 bases from V and 1 from J, leaving 5 bases between them. CDR3 DNA sequence: TGTGCCAGCAGTTTAGGACAGAACACCGGGGAGCTGTTTTTT. This translates into CASSLGQNTGELFF.

This chain joins TRBV15 and TRBJ2-1; tentatively, D is TRBD2 (5 bases). Germline CDR1 and CDR2: LNHNV and YYDKDF (reference sequence). The CDR3 contains 12 residues. The V gene lost 1 base and the J gene lost 8 bases, with 6 bases spanning the gap. CDR3: CATSRVRDEQFF. The CDR3 bases are TGTGCCACCAGCAGAGTGCGGGATGAGCAGTTCTTC.